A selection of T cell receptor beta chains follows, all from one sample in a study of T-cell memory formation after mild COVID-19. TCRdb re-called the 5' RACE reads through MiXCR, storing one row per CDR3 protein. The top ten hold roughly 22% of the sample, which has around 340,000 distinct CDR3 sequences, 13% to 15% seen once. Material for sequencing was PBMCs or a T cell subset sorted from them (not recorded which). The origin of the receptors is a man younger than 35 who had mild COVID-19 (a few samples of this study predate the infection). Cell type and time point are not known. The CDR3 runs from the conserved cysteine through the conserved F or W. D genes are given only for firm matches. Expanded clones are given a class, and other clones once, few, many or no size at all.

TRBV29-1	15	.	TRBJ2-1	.	TGCAGCGTCCGAAGCCATCTAATCACCTACAATGAGCAGTTCTTC	CSVRSHLITYNEQFF
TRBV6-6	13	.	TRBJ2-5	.	TGTGCCAGCAGACCTACAGGGCAAGAGACCCAGTACTTC	CASRPTGQETQYF
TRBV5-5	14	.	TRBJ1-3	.	TGTGCCAGCAGCTTAGATACCCCTGGAAACACCATATATTTT	CASSLDTPGNTIYF
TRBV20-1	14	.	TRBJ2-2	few	TGCAGTGCTAGGCAAGGGAGATACACCGGGGAGCTGTTTTTT	CSARQGRYTGELFF
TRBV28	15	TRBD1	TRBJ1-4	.	TGTGCCAGCAGCCCCCTCCGGGACAGGAATGAAAAACTGTTTTTT	CASSPLRDRNEKLFF
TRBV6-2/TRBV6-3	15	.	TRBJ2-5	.	TGTGCCAGCAGTTATTACCGCGGGGGCGGGGAGACCCAGTACTTC	CASSYYRGGGETQYF
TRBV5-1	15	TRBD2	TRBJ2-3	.	TGCGCCAGCAGCCCGACTAGCGGGGGGATCGATACGCAGTATTTT	CASSPTSGGIDTQYF
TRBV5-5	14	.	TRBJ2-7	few	TGTGCCAGCAGCTTCGACCTGTGGGCTCGCGAGCAGTACTTC	CASSFDLWAREQYF
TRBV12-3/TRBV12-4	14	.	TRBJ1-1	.	TGTGCCAGCAGTAACTTCCACATGAACACTGAAGCTTTCTTT	CASSNFHMNTEAFF
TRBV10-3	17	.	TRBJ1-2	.	TGTGCCATCTCCCAAACGGGATACGAGGGGATTAACTATGGCTACACCTTC	CAISQTGYEGINYGYTF
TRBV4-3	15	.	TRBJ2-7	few	TGCGCCAGCCGACCGGGACACAATCCTTCCTACGAGCAGTACTTC	CASRPGHNPSYEQYF
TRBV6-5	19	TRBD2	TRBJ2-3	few	TGTGCCAGCAGTCGTCTAGCGGGGGGGCCCGAATTCTCTCCAGATACGCAGTATTTT	CASSRLAGGPEFSPDTQYF
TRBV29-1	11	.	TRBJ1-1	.	TGCAGCGTTGAATCGAACACTGAAGCTTTCTTT	CSVESNTEAFF
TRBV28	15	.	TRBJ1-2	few	TGTGCCAGCAGTTTATATGCCAGTACTAACTATGGCTACACCTTC	CASSLYASTNYGYTF
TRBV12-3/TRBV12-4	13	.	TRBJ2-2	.	TGTGCCAGCAGTGCGGGGTGGGGCGGGGAGCTGTTTTTT	CASSAGWGGELFF
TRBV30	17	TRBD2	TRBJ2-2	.	TGTGCCTGGAGTATAGCGGGGGCCACCAGGCGCACCGGGGAGCTGTTTTTT	CAWSIAGATRRTGELFF
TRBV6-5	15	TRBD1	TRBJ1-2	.	TGTGCCAGCAGTTATTACCCAGGGGGAGACTATGGCTACACCTTC	CASSYYPGGDYGYTF
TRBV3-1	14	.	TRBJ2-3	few	TGTGCCAGCAGCCAAGATCTTCGCACAGATACGCAGTATTTT	CASSQDLRTDTQYF
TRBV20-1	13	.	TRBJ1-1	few	TGCAGTGCTAGAACCAGGATGAACACTGAAGCTTTCTTT	CSARTRMNTEAFF
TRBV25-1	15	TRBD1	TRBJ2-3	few	TGTGCCAGCACCATGGACAGGAGAGGGACAGATACGCAGTATTTT	CASTMDRRGTDTQYF
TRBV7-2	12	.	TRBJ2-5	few	TGTGCCAGCAAAGGCCACCGGGAGACCCAGTACTTC	CASKGHRETQYF
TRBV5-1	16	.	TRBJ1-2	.	TGCGCCAGCAGCTTGGGATGGGACGGTGCTAACTATGGCTACACCTTC	CASSLGWDGANYGYTF
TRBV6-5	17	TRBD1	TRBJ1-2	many	TGTGCCAGCAGTATAACGACAGGGACCTATAGATCCTATGGCTACACCTTC	CASSITTGTYRSYGYTF
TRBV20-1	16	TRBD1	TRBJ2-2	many	TGCAGTGCTAGAGATCCGGGACAGGGGATTCACGGGGAGCTGTTTTTT	CSARDPGQGIHGELFF
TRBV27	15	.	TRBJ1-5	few	TGTGCCAGCAGTTTCTCTGGCAGTAGCAATCAGCCCCAGCATTTT	CASSFSGSSNQPQHF
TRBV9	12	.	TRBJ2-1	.	TGTGCCAGCCAGGACGGTTACAATGAGCAGTTCTTC	CASQDGYNEQFF
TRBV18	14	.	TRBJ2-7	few	TGTGCCAGCTCACCCGGGGTCTCGGACTACGAGCAGTACTTC	CASSPGVSDYEQYF
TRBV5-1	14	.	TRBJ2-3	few	TGCGCCAGCAGCTTGGGGGACATGTCAGATACGCAGTATTTT	CASSLGDMSDTQYF
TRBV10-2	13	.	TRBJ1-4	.	TGCGCCAGCAGTGTTAGGGGGAGCGAAAAACTGTTTTTT	CASSVRGSEKLFF
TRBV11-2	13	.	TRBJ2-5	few	TGTGCCAGCAGCTTACGAGTTCTTACGACCCAGTACTTC	CASSLRVLTTQYF
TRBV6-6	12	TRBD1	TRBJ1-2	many	TGTGCCAGCAGCCCCACAGGGGATGGCTACACCTTC	CASSPTGDGYTF
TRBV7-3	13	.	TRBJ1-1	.	TGTGCCAGCAGCTTTAATAGGGTGTCTGAAGCTTTCTTT	CASSFNRVSEAFF
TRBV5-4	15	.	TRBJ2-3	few	TGTGCCAGCAGCTTAGACCGGACTAGCACAGATACGCAGTATTTT	CASSLDRTSTDTQYF